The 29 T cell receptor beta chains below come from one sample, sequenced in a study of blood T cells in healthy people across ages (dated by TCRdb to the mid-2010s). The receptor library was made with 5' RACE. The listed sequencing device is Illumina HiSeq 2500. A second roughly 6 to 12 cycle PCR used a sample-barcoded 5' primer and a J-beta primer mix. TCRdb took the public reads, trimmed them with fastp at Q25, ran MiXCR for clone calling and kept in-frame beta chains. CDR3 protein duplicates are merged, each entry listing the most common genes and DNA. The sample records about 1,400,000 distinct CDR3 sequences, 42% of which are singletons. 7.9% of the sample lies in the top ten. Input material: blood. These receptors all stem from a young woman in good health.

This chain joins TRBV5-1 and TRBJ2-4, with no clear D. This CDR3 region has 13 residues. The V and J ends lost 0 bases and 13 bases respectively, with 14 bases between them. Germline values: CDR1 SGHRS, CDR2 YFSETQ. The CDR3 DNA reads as TGCGCCAGCAGCTTGGCTGGGCCCGAGGAGCAGTACTTC. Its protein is CASSLAGPEEQYF. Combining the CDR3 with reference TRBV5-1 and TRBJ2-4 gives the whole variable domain KAGVTQTPRYLIKTRGQQVTLSCSPISGHRSVSWYQQTPGQGLQFLFEYFSETQRNKGNFPGRFSGRQFSNSRSEMNVSTLELGDSALYLCASSLAGPEEQYFGAGTRLSVL.

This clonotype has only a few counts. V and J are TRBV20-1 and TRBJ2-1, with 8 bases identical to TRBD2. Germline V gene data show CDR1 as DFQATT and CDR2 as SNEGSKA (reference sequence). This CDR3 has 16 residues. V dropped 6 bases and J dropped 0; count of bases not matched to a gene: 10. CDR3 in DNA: TGCAGTGCCGAGAGTGCTAGCGGGTCCTCCTACAATGAGCAGTTCTTC. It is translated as CSAESASGSSYNEQFF.

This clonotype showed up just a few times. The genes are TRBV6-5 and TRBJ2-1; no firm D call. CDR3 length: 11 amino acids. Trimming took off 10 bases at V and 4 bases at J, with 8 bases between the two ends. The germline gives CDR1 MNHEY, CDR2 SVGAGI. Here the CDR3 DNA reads TGTGCCACCAGGCGGTACAATGAGCAGTTCTTC. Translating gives CATRRYNEQFF.

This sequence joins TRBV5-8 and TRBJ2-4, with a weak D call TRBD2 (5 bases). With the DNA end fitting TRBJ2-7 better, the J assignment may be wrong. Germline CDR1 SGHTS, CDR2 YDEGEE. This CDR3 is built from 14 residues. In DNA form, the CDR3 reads TGTGCCAGCAGTTTTGAGGGCCTGACCTACGAGCAGTACTTC. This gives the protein CASSFEGLTYEQYF.

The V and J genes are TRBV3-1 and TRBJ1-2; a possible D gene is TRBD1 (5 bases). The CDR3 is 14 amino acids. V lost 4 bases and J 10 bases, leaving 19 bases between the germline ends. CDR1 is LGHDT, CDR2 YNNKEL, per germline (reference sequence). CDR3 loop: CASSPNGAWKDYTF. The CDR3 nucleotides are TGTGCCAGCAGCCCAAATGGGGCGTGGAAGGACTACACCTTC.

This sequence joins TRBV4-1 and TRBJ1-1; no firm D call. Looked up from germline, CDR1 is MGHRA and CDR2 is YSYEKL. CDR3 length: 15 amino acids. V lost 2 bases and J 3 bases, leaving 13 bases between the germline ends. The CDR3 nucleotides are TGCGCCAGCAGCCAACCAGTGGGTTTTGACACTGAAGCTTTCTTT. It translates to CASSQPVGFDTEAFF.

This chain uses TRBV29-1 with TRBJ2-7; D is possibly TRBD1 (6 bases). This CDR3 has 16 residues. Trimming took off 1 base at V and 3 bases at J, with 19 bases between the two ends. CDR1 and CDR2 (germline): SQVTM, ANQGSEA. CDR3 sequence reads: CSVEVILRGRFYEQYF. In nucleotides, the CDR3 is TGCAGCGTTGAAGTAATTCTGAGGGGGAGATTCTACGAGCAGTACTTC.

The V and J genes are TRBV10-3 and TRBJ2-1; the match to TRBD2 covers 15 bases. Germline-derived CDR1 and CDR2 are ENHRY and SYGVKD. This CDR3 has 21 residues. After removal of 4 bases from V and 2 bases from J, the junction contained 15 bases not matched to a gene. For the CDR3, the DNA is TGTGCCATCAGTGTCCCGCCCGGGACTAGCGGGAGGTATGGAGCCTACAATGAGCAGTTCTTC. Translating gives CAISVPPGTSGRYGAYNEQFF.

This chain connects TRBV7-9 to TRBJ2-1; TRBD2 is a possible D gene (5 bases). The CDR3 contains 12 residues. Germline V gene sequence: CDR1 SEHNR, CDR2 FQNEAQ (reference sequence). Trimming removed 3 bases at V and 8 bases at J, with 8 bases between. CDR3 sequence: CASSFGSDEQFF. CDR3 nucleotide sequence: TGTGCCAGCAGCTTCGGTAGCGATGAGCAGTTCTTC.

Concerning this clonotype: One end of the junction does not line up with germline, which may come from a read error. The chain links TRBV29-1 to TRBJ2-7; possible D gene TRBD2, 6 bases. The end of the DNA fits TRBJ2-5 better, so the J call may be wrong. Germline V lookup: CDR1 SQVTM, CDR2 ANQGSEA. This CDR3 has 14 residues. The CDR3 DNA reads TGCAGCGCTGAAGAGGGCGGGATTACGGAGACCCAGTACTTC. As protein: CSAEEGGITETQYF.

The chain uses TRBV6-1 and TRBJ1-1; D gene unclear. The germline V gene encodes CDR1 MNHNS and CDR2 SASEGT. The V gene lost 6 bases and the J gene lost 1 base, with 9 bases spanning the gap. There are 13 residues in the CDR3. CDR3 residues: CASRSSPNTEAFF. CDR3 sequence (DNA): TGTGCCAGCAGGAGCTCACCGAACACTGAAGCTTTCTTT.

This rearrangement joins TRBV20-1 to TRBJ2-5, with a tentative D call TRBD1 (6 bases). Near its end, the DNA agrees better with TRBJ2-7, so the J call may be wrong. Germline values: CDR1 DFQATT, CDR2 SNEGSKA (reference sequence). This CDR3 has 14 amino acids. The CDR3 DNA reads TGCAGTGCTAGATCAAGGGGGAAGATCTACGAGCAGTACTTC. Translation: CSARSRGKIYEQYF.

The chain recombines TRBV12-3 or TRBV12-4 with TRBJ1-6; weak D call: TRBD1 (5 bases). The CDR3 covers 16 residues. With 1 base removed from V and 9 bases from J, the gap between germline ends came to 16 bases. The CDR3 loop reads CASSLDPTGLGSPLHF. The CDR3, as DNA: TGTGCCAGCAGTTTAGACCCTACAGGTCTGGGTTCACCCCTCCACTTT.

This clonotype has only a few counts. This CDR3 is CASSITGSNEQFF. The CDR3 DNA reads TGTGCCAGCAGCATAACCGGATCCAATGAGCAGTTCTTC. This chain connects TRBV7-6 to TRBJ2-1; no reliable D call. This CDR3 comprises 13 residues. The V gene lost 5 bases and the J gene lost 6 bases, with 11 bases spanning the gap. Per the germline V gene, CDR1 is SGHVS and CDR2 is FNYEAQ.

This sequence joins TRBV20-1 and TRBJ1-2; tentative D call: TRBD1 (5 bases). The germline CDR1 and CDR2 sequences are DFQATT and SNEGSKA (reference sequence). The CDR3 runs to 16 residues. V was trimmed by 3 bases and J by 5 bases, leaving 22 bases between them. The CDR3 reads CSARNNRDGFRYGYTF. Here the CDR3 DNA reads TGCAGTGCTAGGAACAACCGGGACGGATTTCGTTATGGCTACACCTTC.

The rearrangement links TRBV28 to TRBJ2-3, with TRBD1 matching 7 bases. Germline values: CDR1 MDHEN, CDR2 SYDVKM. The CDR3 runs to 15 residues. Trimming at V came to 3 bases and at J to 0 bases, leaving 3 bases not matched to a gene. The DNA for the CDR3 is TGTGCCAGCAGTTTCGGGGACAGTAGCACAGATACGCAGTATTTT. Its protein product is CASSFGDSSTDTQYF.

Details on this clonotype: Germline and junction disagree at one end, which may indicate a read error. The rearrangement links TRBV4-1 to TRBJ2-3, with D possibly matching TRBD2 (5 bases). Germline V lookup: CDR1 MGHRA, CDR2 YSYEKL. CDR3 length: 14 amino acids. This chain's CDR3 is CASRTDSSPDTQYF. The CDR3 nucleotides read TGCGCTAGCAGGACGGACTCCAGCCCAGATACGCAGTATTTT.

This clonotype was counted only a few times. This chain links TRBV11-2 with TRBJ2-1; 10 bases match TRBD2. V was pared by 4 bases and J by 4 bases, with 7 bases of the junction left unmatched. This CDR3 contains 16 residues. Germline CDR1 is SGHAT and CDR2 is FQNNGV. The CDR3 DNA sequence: TGTGCCAGCAGCTATGAAGGACTAGCGGCATACAATGAGCAGTTCTTC. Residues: CASSYEGLAAYNEQFF.

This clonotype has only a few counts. The CDR3 DNA follows: TGCAGTGCTAGAGTGCGAAGAGGACAAGAGACCCAGTACTTC. It codes for CSARVRRGQETQYF. This chain uses TRBV20-1 with TRBJ2-5, with D hard to call. Germline CDR1 reads DFQATT; CDR2 reads SNEGSKA (reference sequence). Trimming cost V 1 base and J 2 bases, with 11 bases left between them. The CDR3 spans 14 residues.

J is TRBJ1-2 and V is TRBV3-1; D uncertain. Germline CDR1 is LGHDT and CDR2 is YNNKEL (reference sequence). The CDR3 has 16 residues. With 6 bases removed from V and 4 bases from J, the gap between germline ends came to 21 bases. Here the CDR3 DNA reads TGTGCCAGCAGTCTTAGCAAGAGCTGGGAGAGCTATGGCTACACCTTC. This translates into CASSLSKSWESYGYTF.

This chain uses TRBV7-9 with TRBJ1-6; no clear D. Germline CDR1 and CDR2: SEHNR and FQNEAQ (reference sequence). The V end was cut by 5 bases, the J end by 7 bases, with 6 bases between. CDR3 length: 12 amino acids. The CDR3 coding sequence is TGTGCCAGCAGCGAAACAAATTCACCCCTCCACTTT. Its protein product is CASSETNSPLHF.

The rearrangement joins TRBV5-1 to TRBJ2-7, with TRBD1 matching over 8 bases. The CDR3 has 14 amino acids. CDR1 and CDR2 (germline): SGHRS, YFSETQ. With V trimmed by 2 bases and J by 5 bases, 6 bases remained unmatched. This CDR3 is CASSLGQGTDEQYF. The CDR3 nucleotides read TGCGCCAGCAGCTTAGGACAGGGTACCGACGAGCAGTACTTC.

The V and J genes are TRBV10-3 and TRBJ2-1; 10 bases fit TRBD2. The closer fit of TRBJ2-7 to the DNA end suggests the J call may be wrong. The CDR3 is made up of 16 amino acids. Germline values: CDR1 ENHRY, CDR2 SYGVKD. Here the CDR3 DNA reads TGTGCCATCAGTGTAGCGCTAGCGGGGGTCGCTAATGAGCAGTACTTC. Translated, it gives CAISVALAGVANEQYF.

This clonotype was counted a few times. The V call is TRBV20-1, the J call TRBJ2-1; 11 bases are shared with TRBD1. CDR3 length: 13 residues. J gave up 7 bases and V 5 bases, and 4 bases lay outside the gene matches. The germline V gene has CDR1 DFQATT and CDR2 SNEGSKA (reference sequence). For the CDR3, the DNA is TGCAGTGCTCGGGACAGGGGGGGAAATGAGCAGTTCTTC. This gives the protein CSARDRGGNEQFF.

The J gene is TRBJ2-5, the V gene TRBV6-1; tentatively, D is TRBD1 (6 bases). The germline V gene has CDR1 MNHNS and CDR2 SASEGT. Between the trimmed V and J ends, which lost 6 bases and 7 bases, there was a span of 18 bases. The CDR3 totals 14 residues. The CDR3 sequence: CASSNRAGPGTQYF. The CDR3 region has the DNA TGTGCCAGCAGCAACAGGGCTGGCCCAGGGACCCAGTACTTC.

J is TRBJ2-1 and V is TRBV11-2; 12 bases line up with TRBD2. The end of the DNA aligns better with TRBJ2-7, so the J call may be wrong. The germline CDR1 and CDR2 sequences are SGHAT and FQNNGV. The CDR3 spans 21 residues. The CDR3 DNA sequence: TGTGCCAGCGGCAGACTAGCGGGGGCCTCATTAAAACCGAGCTCCTACAATGAGCAGTACTTC. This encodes CASGRLAGASLKPSSYNEQYF.

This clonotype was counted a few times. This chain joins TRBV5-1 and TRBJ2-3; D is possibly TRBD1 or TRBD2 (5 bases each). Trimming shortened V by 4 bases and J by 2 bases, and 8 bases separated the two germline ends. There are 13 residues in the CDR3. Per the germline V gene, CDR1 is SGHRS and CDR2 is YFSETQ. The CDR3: CASSTGHTDTQYF. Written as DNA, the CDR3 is TGCGCCAGCAGCACGGGGCACACAGATACGCAGTATTTT.

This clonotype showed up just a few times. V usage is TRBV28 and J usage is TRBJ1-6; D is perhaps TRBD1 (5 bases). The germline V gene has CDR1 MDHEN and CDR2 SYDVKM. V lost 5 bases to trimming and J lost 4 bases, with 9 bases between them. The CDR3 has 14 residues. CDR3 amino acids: CASSAAGYNSPLHF. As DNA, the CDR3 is TGTGCCAGCAGTGCCGCAGGGTATAATTCACCCCTCCACTTT.

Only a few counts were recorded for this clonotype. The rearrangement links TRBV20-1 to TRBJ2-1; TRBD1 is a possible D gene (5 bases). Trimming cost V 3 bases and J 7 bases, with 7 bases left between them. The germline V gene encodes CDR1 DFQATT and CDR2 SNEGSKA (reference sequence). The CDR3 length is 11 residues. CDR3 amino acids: CSASQGNEQFF. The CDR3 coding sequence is TGCAGTGCTAGTCAGGGTAATGAGCAGTTCTTC.